This passage covers 24 T cell receptor beta chains from one sample sequenced in a study of T-cell reconstitution after alpha-beta-depleted transplantation in children. The library targeted TCRbeta and was prepared with unique molecular identifiers. Each CDR3 protein gets one entry after TCRdb re-called the PCR reads with MiXCR. Here the sample spans under 300,000 distinct CDR3 sequences, 9.5% to 13% being singletons. This specimen was peripheral blood, taken 180 days after TCRalphabeta/CD19-depleted stem cell transplant. These TCRs come from a male patient between 2 and 10 years old who had a stem cell transplant for chronic granulomatous disease, so the T cells may come from the graft donor.

This clonotype came up many times. The chain employs TRBV15 and TRBJ2-7; 8 nucleotides align to TRBD2. This CDR3 contains 16 residues. Germline lookup yields CDR1 LNHNV and CDR2 YYDKDF (reference sequence). The J segment lost 1 base and the V segment lost 0 bases, leaving 5 bases of the junction unmatched. DNA of the CDR3: TGTGCCACCAGCAGAGAGGCTAGCGGGTTTTCCTACGAGCAGTACTTC. Amino acids: CATSREASGFSYEQYF.

This clonotype was detected only once. A single base separates this from a much larger clone, so it may be a read error. This chain joins TRBV5-1 and TRBJ2-1; D possibly corresponds to TRBD1 (6 bases). Germline CDR1 is SGHRS and CDR2 is YFSETQ. The CDR3 runs to 15 residues. The CDR3 sequence is CASSLGLLGDNEQLF. DNA of the CDR3: TGCGCCAGCAGCTTGGGGCTTTTGGGGGACAATGAGCAGCTCTTC.

The sample holds many counts of this clonotype. The chain has TRBV5-1 and TRBJ2-1; TRBD2 might be the D (5 bases). CDR1 is SGHRS and CDR2 is YFSETQ in the germline V gene. V was trimmed by 0 bases and J by 6 bases, leaving 16 bases between them. The CDR3 has 16 residues. The CDR3, as DNA: TGCGCCAGCAGCTTGGAGAGCGGAGCGATCGCCAATGAGCAGTTCTTC. Residues: CASSLESGAIANEQFF.

The table lists this clonotype with many counts. The chain combines TRBV4-3 with TRBJ2-7, with D perhaps matching TRBD1 or TRBD2 (5 bases each). Germline CDR1 LGHNA, CDR2 YSLEER. The length of the CDR3 is 16 residues. The V end lost 1 base, the J end lost 1 base, and 14 bases lay between the germline ends. CDR3 DNA sequence: TGCGCCAGCAGCCAAGGGGCCGGGACGGCATCCTACGAGCAGTACTTC. Amino acids: CASSQGAGTASYEQYF.

This clonotype showed up just a few times. The gene calls are TRBV12-3 or TRBV12-4 and TRBJ2-2; 11 bases align to TRBD1. The CDR3 is 17 amino acids. Trimming took 2 bases from V and 0 from J; bases not matched to a gene: 2. CDR3 amino acids: CASSLLGQGANTGELFF. Here the CDR3 DNA reads TGTGCCAGCAGTTTACTGGGACAGGGGGCGAACACCGGGGAGCTGTTTTTT.

The chain uses TRBV12-3 or TRBV12-4 and TRBJ1-5; D not resolved. The CDR3 extends over 14 amino acids. The V end lost 1 base, the J end lost 4 bases, and 8 bases lay between the germline ends. This CDR3 is CASSLGEWNQPQHF. CDR3 bases: TGTGCCAGCAGTTTAGGAGAATGGAATCAGCCCCAGCATTTT.

The sample holds many counts of this clonotype. The rearrangement uses TRBV20-1 and TRBJ2-3; no reliable D call. The CDR3 sequence is 15 residues long. Trimming pared 5 bases from V and 1 base from J, leaving 16 bases between. Germline V gene lookup returns CDR1 DFQATT and CDR2 SNEGSKA (reference sequence). CDR3 amino acids: CSALTVVSGTDTQYF. The CDR3 region has the DNA TGCAGTGCTCTAACTGTTGTCTCTGGCACAGATACGCAGTATTTT.

Comments on this clonotype: This may come from a read error, since a much larger clone is one base off. The chain couples TRBV5-5 to TRBJ2-7; 7 bases match TRBD1. Per germline, CDR1 SGHKS and CDR2 YYEKEE (reference sequence). This CDR3 has 13 residues. The CDR3 loop reads CASSETGTGEQHF. CDR3 DNA sequence: TGTGCCAGCAGCGAGACAGGGACCGGCGAGCAGCACTTC.

This clonotype was seen at least ten times. J is TRBJ2-1 and V is TRBV4-3; D remains ambiguous. Germline values: CDR1 LGHNA, CDR2 YSLEER. Trimming stripped 0 bases from V and 5 bases from J, with 5 bases between. There are 13 residues in the CDR3. The CDR3 sequence is CASSQDLNNEQFF. For the CDR3, the DNA is TGCGCCAGCAGCCAAGATCTCAACAATGAGCAGTTCTTC.

This clonotype has ten or more counts. The V gene is TRBV28, the J gene TRBJ2-4, with 7 bases that match TRBD2. The CDR3 is 19 residues long. Germline V gives CDR1 MDHEN, CDR2 SYDVKM. With 3 bases clipped from V and 3 bases from J, the junction kept 17 bases outside the gene matches. CDR3 in DNA: TGTGCCAGCAGTTTGGGACTATGGACGATGAGCTCACACAAAAACATTCAGTACTTC. Translation gives CASSLGLWTMSSHKNIQYF. Based on the CDR3 plus reference TRBV28 and TRBJ2-4, the full variable domain is DVKVTQSSRYLVKRTGEKVFLECVQDMDHENMFWYRQDPGLGLRLIYFSYDVKMKEKGDIPEGYSVSREKKERFSLILESASTNQTSMYLCASSLGLWTMSSHKNIQYFGAGTRLSVL.

J is TRBJ2-1 and V is TRBV7-9; 7 bases are a match to TRBD2. Germline CDR1 is SEHNR and CDR2 is FQNEAQ (reference sequence). The V segment lost 5 bases and the J segment 1 base; nucleotides outside the gene matches: 11. This CDR3 is 17 amino acids long. Written as DNA, the CDR3 is TGTGCCAGCAGCCCTCCTTTAGCGGGTCCTTCCTACAATGAGCAGTTCTTC. Its protein product is CASSPPLAGPSYNEQFF.

This clonotype was detected many times. The J gene is TRBJ2-3, the V gene TRBV12-3 or TRBV12-4; 12 bases match TRBD2. The J segment lost 2 bases and the V segment lost 3 bases, leaving 18 bases of the junction unmatched. There are 21 residues in the CDR3. This chain's CDR3 is CASSFYFQGGWTSGITDTQYF. The CDR3, as DNA: TGTGCCAGCAGTTTCTACTTCCAGGGGGGCTGGACTAGCGGGATCACAGATACGCAGTATTTT.

This clonotype was seen ten or more times. This chain joins TRBV7-7 and TRBJ2-2; 7 bases map to TRBD1. Germline values: CDR1 SSHAT, CDR2 FNYEAQ (reference sequence). This CDR3 has 14 amino acids. V lost 6 bases to trimming and J lost 3 bases; unmatched junction nucleotides: 4. CDR3 bases: TGTGCCAGCAGTCCGACAGGGTACACCGGGGAGCTGTTTTTT. Translated, it gives CASSPTGYTGELFF.

The table lists this clonotype with many counts. The DNA of the CDR3 is TGTGCCAGCAGTTTCCGAGGACTAGCGAGAAGCTCCTACGAGCAGTACTTC. Protein product: CASSFRGLARSSYEQYF. V and J are TRBV28 and TRBJ2-7; the match to TRBD2 covers 9 bases. The CDR3 covers 17 residues. CDR1 and CDR2 (germline): MDHEN, SYDVKM. V was clipped by 3 bases and J by 0 bases; unmatched bases: 9. Full variable domain (remainder filled in from reference TRBV28 and TRBJ2-7): DVKVTQSSRYLVKRTGEKVFLECVQDMDHENMFWYRQDPGLGLRLIYFSYDVKMKEKGDIPEGYSVSREKKERFSLILESASTNQTSMYLCASSFRGLARSSYEQYFGPGTRLTVT.

Ten or more counts support this clonotype. The genes are TRBV5-1 and TRBJ2-2, with 10 bases lining up with TRBD2. Germline V gene sequence: CDR1 SGHRS, CDR2 YFSETQ. The length of the CDR3 is 15 residues. V was clipped by 2 bases and J by 5 bases; unmatched bases: 3. The CDR3 protein is CASSFLAGDTGELFF. CDR3 nucleotides: TGCGCCAGCAGCTTCCTAGCGGGAGATACCGGGGAGCTGTTTTTT. Using reference TRBV5-1 and TRBJ2-2 for the parts outside the CDR3, the full variable domain is KAGVTQTPRYLIKTRGQQVTLSCSPISGHRSVSWYQQTPGQGLQFLFEYFSETQRNKGNFPGRFSGRQFSNSRSEMNVSTLELGDSALYLCASSFLAGDTGELFFGEGSRLTVL.

This clonotype is medium-sized by share. The V call is TRBV6-2 or TRBV6-3, the J call TRBJ1-5; unclear D gene. Germline V gene data show CDR1 as MNHEY and CDR2 as SVGEGT. The CDR3 spans 15 residues. The germline V and J ends were trimmed by 1 base and 0 bases, with 7 bases remaining between them. Written as DNA, the CDR3 is TGTGCCAGCAGTTACTGGGGAAATAGCAATCAGCCCCAGCATTTT. Amino acid sequence: CASSYWGNSNQPQHF.

This clonotype was seen only a few times. This chain links TRBV20-1 with TRBJ2-1, with 10 bases aligning to TRBD2. The J segment lost 7 bases and the V segment lost 0 bases, leaving 9 bases of the junction unmatched. CDR1 and CDR2 (germline): DFQATT, SNEGSKA (reference sequence). The CDR3 runs 16 residues. In nucleotides, the CDR3 is TGCAGTGCTAGAGATGTGCAGCGGGAGGGAACGAATGAGCAGTTCTTC. Protein: CSARDVQREGTNEQFF.

At least ten counts were recorded for this clonotype. The chain carries TRBV5-5 and TRBJ1-3, with D unresolved. The CDR3 sequence is 15 residues long. V was trimmed by 0 bases and J by 0 bases, leaving 7 bases between them. The V gene's germline CDR1 is SGHKS and CDR2 YYEKEE (reference sequence). In nucleotides, the CDR3 is TGTGCCAGCAGCTTGGCCCTGGGCTCTGGAAACACCATATATTTT. This gives the protein CASSLALGSGNTIYF.

This clonotype showed up many times. The chain employs TRBV7-2 and TRBJ2-7; 11 nucleotides line up with TRBD2. Germline V gives CDR1 SGHTA, CDR2 FQGNSA. The V segment lost 5 bases and the J segment 3 bases; nucleotides outside the gene matches: 3. The CDR3 is 14 amino acids. The CDR3 region is CASSPTSGNYEQYF. Here the CDR3 DNA reads TGTGCCAGCAGCCCGACTAGCGGGAACTACGAGCAGTACTTC.

Concerning this clonotype itself: This may stem from a read error, because a much larger clone lies one nucleotide away. V usage is TRBV28 and J usage is TRBJ1-5, with TRBD1 identical over 11 bases. Germline V gives CDR1 MDHEN, CDR2 SYDVKM. This CDR3 has 17 residues. The CDR3 DNA sequence: TGTACCAGCAGATCCGGGACAGGGGGAGGTAGCAATCAGCCCCAGCATTTT. Residues: CTSRSGTGGGSNQPQHF.

This clonotype was counted between two and nine times. The rearrangement joins TRBV11-2 to TRBJ2-3; 12 nucleotides agree with TRBD2. The V segment lost 5 bases and the J segment 0 bases; nucleotides outside the gene matches: 12. The CDR3 is 19 amino acids. CDR1 and CDR2 (germline): SGHAT, FQNNGV. CDR3 in DNA: TGTGCCAGCAGCACAACGGCTCTAGCGGGGGGGTCTAGCACAGATACGCAGTATTTT. Its protein product is CASSTTALAGGSSTDTQYF.

Many counts were recorded for this clonotype. The V call is TRBV20-1, the J call TRBJ2-3; 9 bases match TRBD2. There are 15 residues in the CDR3. The trim removed 3 bases at V and 2 bases at J, leaving 6 bases unmatched. Germline V gene lookup returns CDR1 DFQATT and CDR2 SNEGSKA (reference sequence). This chain's CDR3 is CSARSLAGFTDTQYF. In DNA form, the CDR3 reads TGCAGTGCTAGGAGTCTAGCGGGGTTCACAGATACGCAGTATTTT.

The table lists this clonotype with many counts. The V call is TRBV7-2, the J call TRBJ2-7, with D unresolved. The V end lost 2 bases, the J end lost 6 bases, and 11 bases lay between the germline ends. Germline CDR1 reads SGHTA; CDR2 reads FQGNSA. CDR3 length: 13 residues. The CDR3 sequence is CASSLQARGEQYF. The CDR3, as DNA: TGTGCCAGCAGCTTACAAGCCCGCGGCGAGCAGTACTTC. The full variable domain, in which reference TRBV7-2 and TRBJ2-7 provide the parts outside the CDR3, is GAGVSQSPSNKVTEKGKDVELRCDPISGHTALYWYRQSLGQGLEFLIYFQGNSAPDKSGLPSDRFSAERTGGSVSTLTIQRTQQEDSAVYLCASSLQARGEQYFGPGTRLTVT.

This clonotype was observed many times. CDR3 coding DNA: TGCAGTTTCCGGGACAGGGCTTACGAGCAGTACTTC. Protein sequence: CSFRDRAYEQYF. The V gene is TRBV20-1, the J gene TRBJ2-7; 9 bases are shared with TRBD1. V lost 8 bases to trimming and J lost 4 bases; unmatched junction nucleotides: 6. The CDR3 contains 12 residues. Germline V gives CDR1 DFQATT, CDR2 SNEGSKA (reference sequence).